Included here is one T cell receptor (beta chain) sequence, with context. Its antigen is not identified. The sample comes from a study of T cells in Graves' hyperthyroidism and ophthalmopathy. Ophthalmopathy cases scored 3 or more on the Clinical Activity Score and 4 or more on NOSPECS grade, with duration below 3 months. Exclusions: uncontrolled infection, other autoimmune disease, pregnancy, lactation. General study findings and limits: Stable hyperthyroidism and ophthalmopathy were separated using 13 V-J signatures.

The TCR beta CDR3 regions underwent amplification using RNA transcripts as the source. The primer set for the first-round RT-PCR of the TCR CDR3 was HTBI. TCRdb processed the multiplex PCR reads anew with MiXCR; each CDR3 protein has one entry. The sample contains 330,000 or so distinct CDR3 sequences, less than 20% of which appear only once. V was pared by 2 bases and J by 4 bases, with 9 bases between. This CDR3 has 14 residues. CDR1 ENHRY and CDR2 SYGVKD come from the germline V gene. Sequencing input: blood. V gene TRBV10-3 combines with J gene TRBJ2-1; D is uncertain. This sequence originates from a man between 45 and 60 years old with Graves' ophthalmopathy. For the CDR3, the DNA is TGTGCCATCAGTGAGGTGCAGGTGTACAATGAGCAGTTCTTC. Its protein product is CAISEVQVYNEQFF.